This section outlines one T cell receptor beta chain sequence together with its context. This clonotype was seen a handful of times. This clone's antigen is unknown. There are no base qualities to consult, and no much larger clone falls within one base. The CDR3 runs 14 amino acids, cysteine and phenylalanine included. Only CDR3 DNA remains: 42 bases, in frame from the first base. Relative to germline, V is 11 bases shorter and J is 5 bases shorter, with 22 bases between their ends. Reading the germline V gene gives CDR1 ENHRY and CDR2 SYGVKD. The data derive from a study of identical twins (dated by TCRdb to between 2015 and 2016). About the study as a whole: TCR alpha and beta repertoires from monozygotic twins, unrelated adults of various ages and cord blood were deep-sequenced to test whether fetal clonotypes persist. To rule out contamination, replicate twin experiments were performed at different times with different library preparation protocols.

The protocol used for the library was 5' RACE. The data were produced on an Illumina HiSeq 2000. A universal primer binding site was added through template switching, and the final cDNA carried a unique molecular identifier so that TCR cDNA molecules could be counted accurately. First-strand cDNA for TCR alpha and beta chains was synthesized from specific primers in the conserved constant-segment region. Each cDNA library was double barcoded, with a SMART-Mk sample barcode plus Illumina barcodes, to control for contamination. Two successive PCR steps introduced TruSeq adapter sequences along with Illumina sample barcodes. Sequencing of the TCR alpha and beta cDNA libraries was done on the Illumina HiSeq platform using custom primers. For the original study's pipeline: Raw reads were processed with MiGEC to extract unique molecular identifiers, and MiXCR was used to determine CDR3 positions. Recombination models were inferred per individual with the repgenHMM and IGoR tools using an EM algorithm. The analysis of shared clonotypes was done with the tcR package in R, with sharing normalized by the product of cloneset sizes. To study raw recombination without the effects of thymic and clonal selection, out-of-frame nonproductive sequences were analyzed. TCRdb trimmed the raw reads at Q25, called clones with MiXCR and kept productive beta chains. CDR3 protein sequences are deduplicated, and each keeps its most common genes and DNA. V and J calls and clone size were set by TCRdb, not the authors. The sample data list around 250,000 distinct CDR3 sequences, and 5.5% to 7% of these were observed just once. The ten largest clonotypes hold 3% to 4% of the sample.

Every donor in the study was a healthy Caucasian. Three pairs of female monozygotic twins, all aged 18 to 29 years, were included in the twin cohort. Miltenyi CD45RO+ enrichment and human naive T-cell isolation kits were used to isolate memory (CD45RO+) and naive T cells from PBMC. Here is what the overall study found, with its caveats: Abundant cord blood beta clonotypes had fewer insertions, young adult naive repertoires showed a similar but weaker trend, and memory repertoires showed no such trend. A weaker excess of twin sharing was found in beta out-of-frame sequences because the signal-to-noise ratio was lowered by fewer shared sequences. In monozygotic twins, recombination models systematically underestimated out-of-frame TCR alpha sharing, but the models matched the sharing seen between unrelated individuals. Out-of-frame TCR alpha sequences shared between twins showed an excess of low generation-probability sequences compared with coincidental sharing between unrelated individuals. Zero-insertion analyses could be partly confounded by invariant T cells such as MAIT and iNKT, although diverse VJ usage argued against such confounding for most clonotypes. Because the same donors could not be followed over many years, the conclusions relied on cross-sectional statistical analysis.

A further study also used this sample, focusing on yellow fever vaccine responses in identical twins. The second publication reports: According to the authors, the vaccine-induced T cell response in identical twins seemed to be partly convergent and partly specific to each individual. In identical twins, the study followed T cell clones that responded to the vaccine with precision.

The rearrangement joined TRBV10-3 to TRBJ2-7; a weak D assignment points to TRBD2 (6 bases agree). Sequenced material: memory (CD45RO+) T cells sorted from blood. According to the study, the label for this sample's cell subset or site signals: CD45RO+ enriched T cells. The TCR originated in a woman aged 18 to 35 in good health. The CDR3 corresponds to CASQLLPTGDEQYF. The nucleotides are TGTGCCTCCCAATTACTGCCGACGGGGGACGAGCAGTACTTC.